The 24 T cell receptor beta chains below come from one sample, sequenced in a study of T cells in Graves' hyperthyroidism and ophthalmopathy. RNA transcripts gave rise to amplified TCR beta CDR3 regions. TCR CDR3 underwent first-round RT-PCR with the HTBI primer set. MiXCR, applied by TCRdb to the multiplex PCR reads, yields one record per CDR3 protein. The sample shows some 620,000 distinct CDR3 sequences, 15% to 20% of them seen only once. Material for sequencing was blood. All receptors come from a woman younger than 45 with Graves' hyperthyroidism.

The CDR3 coding sequence is TGCGCCAGCACGGCCGGGACTACTAACCCCTACAATGAGCAGTTCTTC. Its translation: CASTAGTTNPYNEQFF. The chain uses TRBV10-2 and TRBJ2-1; 7 bases fit TRBD2. CDR1 is WSHSY, CDR2 SAAADI, per germline. CDR3 length: 16 amino acids. V gave up 7 bases and J gave up 2 bases; unmatched junction bases: 11.

This clonotype came up a few times. The V gene is TRBV9, the J gene TRBJ2-2, with a weak D call TRBD1 (6 bases). V was trimmed by 4 bases and J by 7 bases, leaving 23 bases between them. Per the germline V gene, CDR1 is SGDLS and CDR2 is YYNGEE. This CDR3 is built from 17 residues. CDR3 DNA sequence: TGTGCCAGCAGCCCTAAGACGCTCCAGGGGCATAGCGGGGAGCTGTTTTTT. Its translation: CASSPKTLQGHSGELFF.

This clonotype was detected many times. V gene TRBV18 combines with J gene TRBJ1-1; D may be TRBD1 (5 bases). Per germline, CDR1 KGHSH and CDR2 LQKENI. The CDR3 covers 14 residues. The ends were cut back, 1 base at V and 1 base at J, with 7 bases in the middle. The DNA for the CDR3 is TGTGCCAGCTCACCACAACAGGAGAACACTGAAGCTTTCTTT. Its protein is CASSPQQENTEAFF. Variable domain in full (rest from reference TRBV18 and TRBJ1-1): NAGVMQNPRHLVRRRGQEARLRCSPMKGHSHVYWYRQLPEEGLKFMVYLQKENIIDESGMPKERFSAEFPKEGPSILRIQQVVRGDSAAYFCASSPQQENTEAFFGQGTRLTVV.

This clonotype appeared many times. This rearrangement joins TRBV3-2 to TRBJ1-2; the D segment call TRBD1 is taken from the table without a DNA check. TRBV3-2 is marked as a pseudogene. The CDR3 is 15 amino acids. The CDR3 DNA reads as TGTGCCAGCAGTCAACAGGGGAAGATTAACTATGGCTACACCTTC. Protein: CASSQQGKINYGYTF.

This clonotype was seen repeatedly, ten times or more. The chain links TRBV30 to TRBJ1-3, with D unclear. Germline-derived CDR1 and CDR2 are GTSNPN and SVGIG (reference sequence). Trimming left V 1 base short and J 4 bases short, with 11 bases between. This CDR3 spans 14 amino acids. The CDR3: CAWSASPSGNTIYF. CDR3 nucleotide sequence: TGTGCCTGGAGTGCATCCCCTTCGGGAAACACCATATATTTT.

There are a few counts of this clonotype. This chain links TRBV30 with TRBJ2-3; TRBD2 agrees at 8 bases. CDR1 is GTSNPN, CDR2 SVGIG, per germline (reference sequence). This CDR3 comprises 16 residues. V was clipped by 7 bases and J by 0 bases; unmatched bases: 12. The CDR3 loop is CASSPLAGTSTDTQYF. The CDR3 nucleotides read TGTGCCTCCTCTCCTTTAGCGGGGACTAGCACAGATACGCAGTATTTT. Based on the CDR3 plus reference TRBV30 and TRBJ2-3, the full variable domain is SQTIHQWPATLVQPVGSPLSLECTVEGTSNPNLYWYRQAAGRGLQLLFYSVGIGQISSEVPQNLSASRPQDRQFILSSKKLLLSDSGFYLCASSPLAGTSTDTQYFGPGTRLTVL.

This clonotype was counted a few times. The chain couples TRBV7-9 to TRBJ2-7; D is undetermined. V was trimmed by 3 bases and J by 0 bases, leaving 9 bases between them. Germline V CDR1 and CDR2: SEHNR, FQNEAQ (reference sequence). The CDR3 is 14 amino acids. CDR3: CASSLFQDSYEQYF. The CDR3 nucleotides read TGTGCCAGCAGCTTGTTTCAGGACTCCTACGAGCAGTACTTC.

This clonotype was seen ten or more times. This CDR3 reads CASSLEGQGGETQYF. The CDR3 DNA is TGTGCCAGCAGCTTAGAGGGACAGGGAGGGGAGACCCAGTACTTC. The chain carries TRBV7-2 and TRBJ2-5; 9 nucleotides align to TRBD1. The CDR3 is 15 residues long. CDR1 and CDR2 from the germline V gene are SGHTA and FQGNSA. V lost 1 base to trimming and J lost 5 bases; unmatched junction nucleotides: 5.

The chain couples TRBV12-3 or TRBV12-4 to TRBJ2-7; TRBD1 aligns across 9 bases. CDR3 length equals 16 residues. V lost 4 bases and J lost 5; bases outside the gene matches: 12. For the CDR3, the DNA is TGTGCCAGCAGTTCCAACCCGGGACAGGGTGGTAACGAGCAGTACTTC. Its translation: CASSSNPGQGGNEQYF.

The CDR3 region has the DNA TGTGCCAGCAGCCCGGGGGCAGGGAACAATGAGCAGTTCTTC. Amino acid sequence: CASSPGAGNNEQFF. This chain links TRBV7-9 with TRBJ2-1, with D perhaps given as TRBD1 or TRBD2 (6 bases each). The germline V gene encodes CDR1 SEHNR and CDR2 FQNEAQ (reference sequence). CDR3 length: 14 residues. The V end was cut by 5 bases, the J end by 5 bases, with 13 bases between. The full variable domain, rest sourced from reference TRBV7-9 and TRBJ2-1, is DTGVSQNPRHKITKRGQNVTFRCDPISEHNRLYWYRQTLGQGPEFLTYFQNEAQLEKSRLLSDRFSAERPKGSFSTLEIQRTEQGDSAMYLCASSPGAGNNEQFFGPGTRLTVL.

This clonotype has a handful of counts. The chain links TRBV7-9 to TRBJ1-1; D is unclear. The CDR3 extends over 14 amino acids. Germline lookup yields CDR1 SEHNR and CDR2 FQNEAQ (reference sequence). V was pared by 3 bases and J by 6 bases, with 14 bases between. CDR3 region: CASSFILANSEAFF. The CDR3 DNA sequence: TGTGCCAGCAGCTTTATTTTAGCAAACTCTGAAGCTTTCTTT.

This clonotype appeared many times. V is TRBV27 and J is TRBJ2-1, with 14 bases matching TRBD2. V shed 7 bases, J shed 9 bases, and the junction held 11 bases outside the gene matches. The CDR3 is made up of 16 amino acids. CDR1 is MNHEY and CDR2 is SMNVEV in the germline V gene (reference sequence). The DNA of the CDR3 is TGTGCCAGCAAAATTGGAGAGACTAGCGGGAGGGTTGAGCAGTTCTTC. Translating it yields CASKIGETSGRVEQFF.

This chain connects TRBV4-3 to TRBJ2-1, with a possible D match to TRBD2 (5 bases). Trimming cost V 0 bases and J 3 bases, with 9 bases left between them. CDR1 is LGHNA and CDR2 is YSLEER in the germline V gene. There are 15 residues in the CDR3. The DNA of the CDR3 is TGCGCCAGCAGCCAAGATCGGGGATACTACAATGAGCAGTTCTTC. This gives the protein CASSQDRGYYNEQFF.

The sample holds many counts of this clonotype. This chain connects TRBV11-2 to TRBJ2-2; D perhaps matches TRBD2 (6 bases). Germline V gene sequence: CDR1 SGHAT, CDR2 FQNNGV. The V end was cut by 3 bases, the J end by 6 bases, with 17 bases between. CDR3 length: 16 residues. CDR3 region: CASSFPDYRGAGELFF. The CDR3 nucleotides read TGTGCCAGCAGCTTCCCGGACTACCGAGGTGCCGGGGAGCTGTTTTTT.

This clonotype was detected ten times or more. The chain uses TRBV7-9 and TRBJ2-1; a possible D gene is TRBD2 (5 bases). The germline V and J ends were trimmed by 3 bases and 3 bases, with 9 bases remaining between them. This CDR3 has 14 amino acids. Germline V gene data show CDR1 as SEHNR and CDR2 as FQNEAQ (reference sequence). CDR3 DNA sequence: TGTGCCAGCAGCTTGGACTGGAGCTACAATGAGCAGTTCTTC. It codes for CASSLDWSYNEQFF. Supplemented by reference TRBV7-9 and TRBJ2-1, the full variable domain reads DTGVSQNPRHKITKRGQNVTFRCDPISEHNRLYWYRQTLGQGPEFLTYFQNEAQLEKSRLLSDRFSAERPKGSFSTLEIQRTEQGDSAMYLCASSLDWSYNEQFFGPGTRLTVL.

This clonotype was detected many times. This chain joins TRBV11-1 and TRBJ1-2; no clear D gene. V lost 2 bases to trimming and J lost 1 base, with 5 bases between them. Germline loops: CDR1 SGHAT, CDR2 FQDESV (reference sequence). The CDR3 runs to 13 residues. The CDR3 spells CASSLSRNYGYTF. The CDR3 DNA reads as TGTGCCAGCAGCTTATCCCGTAACTATGGCTACACCTTC.

This clonotype was detected many times. This chain links TRBV27 with TRBJ2-7; either TRBD1 or TRBD2 may supply D (5 bases each). Trimming removed 5 bases at V and 3 bases at J, with 11 bases between. CDR3 length: 13 amino acids. CDR1 MNHEY and CDR2 SMNVEV come from the germline V gene (reference sequence). The CDR3 nucleotides read TGTGCCAGCAGTCCGGGACGGTTCTACGAGCAGTACTTC. Amino acids: CASSPGRFYEQYF.

This chain links TRBV5-1 with TRBJ2-2; 9 bases map to TRBD2. Germline CDR1 SGHRS, CDR2 YFSETQ. The CDR3 consists of 15 residues. With V trimmed by 3 bases and J by 6 bases, 6 bases remained unmatched. In DNA form, the CDR3 reads TGCGCCAGCAGCTCCCCCTTAGCGGGAGCCGGGGAGCTGTTTTTT. Amino acids: CASSSPLAGAGELFF.

This clonotype occurred many times. The chain combines TRBV12-3 or TRBV12-4 with TRBJ2-5; D unclear. Trimming removed 6 bases at V and 9 bases at J, with 11 bases between. This CDR3 has 11 amino acids. The CDR3 region is CASSPGQAQYF. CDR3 in DNA: TGTGCCAGCAGCCCTGGTCAGGCCCAGTACTTC.

The chain employs TRBV6-4 and TRBJ2-6; 8 bases fit TRBD1. Trimming at V came to 3 bases and at J to 7 bases, leaving 2 bases not matched to a gene. From germline, CDR1 is MRHNA and CDR2 SNTAGT. The CDR3 spans 14 residues. This CDR3 reads CASSEQGEANVLTF. As DNA, the CDR3 is TGTGCCAGCAGTGAACAGGGGGAAGCCAACGTCCTGACTTTC.

This chain links TRBV25-1 with TRBJ2-1; 9 bases fit TRBD2. Trimming removed 1 base from V and 7 bases from J; junction bases left unmatched: 8. The CDR3 contains 16 residues. Germline CDR1 and CDR2: MGHDK and SYGVNS. CDR3 loop: CASSEFGTSRSNEQFF. The CDR3 DNA is TGTGCCAGCAGTGAATTTGGGACTAGCAGAAGTAATGAGCAGTTCTTC.

This clonotype showed up many times. This chain joins TRBV12-3 or TRBV12-4 and TRBJ2-1, with 9 positions matching TRBD1. The CDR3 totals 15 residues. Germline trimming cut 3 bases from V and 5 bases from J; bases unmatched to any gene: 5. CDR3 coding DNA: TGTGCCAGCAGTTTGGGGACAGGGTGGGACAATGAGCAGTTCTTC. Translating it yields CASSLGTGWDNEQFF.

In this sample, this clonotype turned up a few times. The CDR3: CASSQHSGRGYEQYF. The DNA of the CDR3 is TGCGCCAGCAGCCAACACAGCGGGAGAGGGTACGAGCAGTACTTC. V and J are TRBV4-1 and TRBJ2-7; 8 bases are shared with TRBD2. This CDR3 contains 15 residues. V gave up 2 bases and J gave up 4 bases; unmatched junction bases: 7. The germline CDR1 and CDR2 sequences are MGHRA and YSYEKL.

This clonotype was recorded at least ten times. The V and J genes are TRBV9 and TRBJ1-4, with D perhaps matching TRBD1 (5 bases). Germline V gene sequence: CDR1 SGDLS, CDR2 YYNGEE. The length of the CDR3 is 14 residues. The V and J ends lost 4 bases and 8 bases respectively, with 15 bases between them. Here the CDR3 reads CASSLTVAGEKLFF. Written as DNA, the CDR3 is TGTGCCAGCAGCCTGACAGTGGCGGGGGAAAAACTGTTTTTT.